This TCR beta chain stems from a study of blood T cells in healthy people across ages. Notes on the study in general: Because donor CMV status was unknown, expanded clonotype changes were possibly confounded. More naive CD4+ cells and higher diversity marked long-lived donors relative to aged donors.

From germline, CDR1 is MNHEY and CDR2 SVGEGT. The length of the CDR3 is 15 residues. Trimming stripped 6 bases from V and 7 bases from J, with 19 bases between. This clonotype showed up just a few times. Its antigen is undetermined. A second about 6 to 11 cycle PCR used barcoded and J-beta primers. In TCRdb, the 5' RACE reads were re-called with MiXCR into one record per CDR3 protein. The sample lists roughly 1,700,000 distinct CDR3 sequences; roughly 27% were seen once. The individuals who served as donors were healthy Caucasians living in Russia, aged about 6 to 100. Each donor gave about 9.3 milliliters of peripheral blood.

The chain has TRBV6-2 or TRBV6-3 and TRBJ1-5, with unresolved D. Input material: blood. This clonotype was obtained from a woman aged 25 to 39 in good health. As DNA, the CDR3 is TGTGCCAGCAGCTCTCGTCACGGGCAGCTACAGCCCCAGCATTTT. The encoded protein is CASSSRHGQLQPQHF.